Presented here are 8 T cell receptor beta chains from one specimen sequenced in a study of T cell responses to AZD1222 COVID-19 vaccine. TCRdb keeps only in-frame clones here, not all; method: immunoSEQ multiplex PCR. The profile shows about 130,000 clones, approximately 86% of them singletons. The material was peripheral blood, obtained 28 days after the second AZD1222 dose. Receptor source: an adult who received the AZD1222 COVID-19 vaccine.

This clone was seen only a few times. The genes are TRBV28 and TRBJ1-5; a weak D match, TRBD1 (6 bases). Trimming cost V 3 bases and J 5 bases, with 14 bases left between them. This CDR3 contains 15 residues. In germline, CDR1 is MDHEN, CDR2 SYDVKM. CDR3 nucleotides: TGTGCCAGCAGTTTGGGGGGGGGCCCCGATCAGCCCCAGCATTTT. As protein: CASSLGGGPDQPQHF.

The chain links TRBV7-2 to TRBJ1-3, with TRBD1 matching over 7 bases. Trimming removed 5 bases from V and 3 bases from J; junction bases left unmatched: 10. The length of the CDR3 is 16 residues. Germline values: CDR1 SGHTA, CDR2 FQGNSA. The CDR3 DNA sequence: TGTGCCAGCAGCCGGGGACAGCCGGGAGGTGGAAACACCATATATTTT. It encodes CASSRGQPGGGNTIYF.

The J gene is TRBJ2-1, the V gene TRBV9, with 8 bases aligning to TRBD1. V gave up 3 bases and J gave up 7 bases; unmatched junction bases: 6. This CDR3 spans 14 amino acids. Germline loops: CDR1 SGDLS, CDR2 YYNGEE. The CDR3 spells CASSGTGTWNEQFF. The CDR3 DNA follows: TGTGCCAGCAGCGGGACAGGGACGTGGAATGAGCAGTTCTTC.

This chain links TRBV19 with TRBJ1-6; 7 nucleotides match TRBD1. The ends lost 7 bases at V and 4 bases at J; junction bases unmatched: 1. The V gene's germline CDR1 is LNHDA and CDR2 SQIVND (reference sequence). The CDR3 length is 13 residues. The CDR3 sequence: CASTDRYNSPLHF. The CDR3, as DNA: TGTGCCAGTACGGACAGGTATAATTCACCCCTCCACTTT.

This sequence joins TRBV3-1 (or the pseudogene TRBV3-2) and TRBJ1-1; tentatively, D is TRBD1 (5 bases). V was shortened by 5 bases and J by 3 bases, with 16 bases between the two germline ends. The CDR3 is 15 residues long. Germline CDR1 LGHDT, CDR2 YNNKEL (reference sequence). This CDR3 reads CASSSGGWMDTEAFF. DNA of the CDR3: TGTGCCAGCAGCTCGGGGGGGTGGATGGACACTGAAGCTTTCTTT.

The chain carries TRBV5-4 and TRBJ1-1, with no clear D. Germline V gene sequence: CDR1 SGHNT, CDR2 YYREEE (reference sequence). Trimming removed 5 bases at V and 1 base at J, with 6 bases between. The length of the CDR3 is 12 residues. CDR3 in DNA: TGTGCCAGCAGTCGGGGGAACACTGAAGCTTTCTTT. Translating gives CASSRGNTEAFF.

The chain couples TRBV7-9 to TRBJ1-2; no definite D call. The CDR3 sequence is 13 residues long. V was clipped by 5 bases and J by 6 bases, with 13 bases between them. Germline V CDR1 and CDR2: SEHNR, FQNEAQ (reference sequence). DNA for the CDR3: TGTGCCAGCAGCCCGACGGAATTCAATGGCTACACCTTC. Residues: CASSPTEFNGYTF.

This clone appeared a single time. The CDR3 sequence: CASSLVGSSYNEQFF. CDR3 sequence (DNA): TGCGCCAGCAGCTTGGTGGGGAGCTCCTACAATGAGCAGTTCTTC. This chain uses TRBV5-1 with TRBJ2-1, with a possible D match to TRBD2 (5 bases). Germline values: CDR1 SGHRS, CDR2 YFSETQ. Trimming left V 0 bases short and J 0 bases short, with 7 bases between. The length of the CDR3 is 15 residues.